This T cell receptor beta chain is drawn from a study of CD8 T cells in Susac syndrome. Reverse transcription used roughly 0.5 to 1 ug RNA and random hexamers. TCRdb reprocessed the immunoSEQ multiplex PCR reads with MiXCR, giving one entry per CDR3 protein. The table has more than 85,000 distinct CDR3 sequences, roughly 97% seen once. With V trimmed by 5 bases and J by 6 bases, 7 bases remained unmatched. This CDR3 is built from 13 residues. CDR1 and CDR2 from the germline V gene are DFQATT and SNEGSKA (reference sequence). The V call is TRBV20-1, the J call TRBJ1-2; 9 bases agree with TRBD1. This TCR derives from a human donor in good health. Sequenced material: CD4+ T cells from PBMCs. The CDR3 DNA sequence: TGCAGTGCTCAGAGGGGACAGGGTGATGGCTACACCTTC. Translated: CSAQRGQGDGYTF.